The rows below give T cell receptor beta chains drawn from one sample of a study of T cell repertoires in cytomegalovirus infection. In TCRdb, the reads were re-called with MiXCR into one record per CDR3 protein. The table has under 500,000 distinct CDR3 sequences, about 42% seen once. No cognate antigen is known for these TCRs. The material was cultured PBMCs, obtained from culture after CMV antigen stimulation. Source of these receptors: a human donor in good health (CMV status not recorded). Some clones in this sample may be carry-over from other donors' samples. Both conserved end residues are part of each CDR3. The D gene is left open where the match is weak. Not all rows give a size; the values are once, few, many and, for expanded clones, a class.

J: TRBJ2-7; D: .; size: once; V: TRBV28; CDR3: CASSPPGRGEQYF; DNA: TGTGCCAGCAGCCCCCCGGGGCGCGGCGAGCAGTACTTC
J: TRBJ1-5; D: .; size: .; V: TRBV6-6; CDR3: CASSYSQQSQHF; DNA: TGTGCCAGCAGTTACTCGCAGCAGTCCCAGCATTTT
J: TRBJ2-2; D: .; size: .; V: TRBV5-1; CDR3: CASSWPGGPGELFF; DNA: TGCGCCAGCAGCTGGCCCGGGGGCCCCGGGGAGCTGTTTTTT
J: TRBJ1-5; D: .; size: .; V: TRBV2; CDR3: CASSEVGGQDQPQHF; DNA: TGTGCCAGCAGTGAAGTCGGGGGTCAAGATCAGCCCCAGCATTTT
J: TRBJ2-7; D: .; size: .; V: TRBV6-2/TRBV6-3; CDR3: CASSLPSGSGPYEQYF; DNA: TGTGCCAGCAGTTTGCCCTCTGGGAGCGGACCCTACGAGCAGTACTTC
J: TRBJ1-5; D: TRBD1; size: .; V: TRBV2; CDR3: CASAAGQGFGQPQHF; DNA: TGTGCCAGCGCGGCTGGACAGGGGTTCGGGCAGCCCCAGCATTTT
J: TRBJ2-3; D: .; size: .; V: TRBV2; CDR3: CASRAQGITGDTQYF; DNA: TGTGCCAGCCGAGCCCAAGGGATAACCGGGGATACGCAGTATTTT
J: TRBJ1-1; D: TRBD1; size: .; V: TRBV7-2; CDR3: CASSTRPPGQGTEAFF; DNA: TGTGCCAGCAGCACCCGTCCCCCGGGACAGGGTACTGAAGCTTTCTTT
J: TRBJ2-7; D: .; size: .; V: TRBV19; CDR3: CASSAEFTYEQYF; DNA: TGTGCCAGTAGTGCAGAGTTTACCTACGAGCAGTACTTC
J: TRBJ2-5; D: TRBD2; size: .; V: TRBV5-4; CDR3: CASSLAGGWGETQYF; DNA: TGTGCCAGCAGCTTGGCGGGAGGATGGGGAGAGACCCAGTACTTC
J: TRBJ1-1; D: .; size: .; V: TRBV6-2/TRBV6-3; CDR3: CATRSVPNTEAFF; DNA: TGTGCCACCCGGTCCGTACCGAACACTGAAGCTTTCTTT
J: TRBJ2-6; D: .; size: .; V: TRBV15; CDR3: CATSRSDGTSGANVLTF; DNA: TGTGCCACCAGCAGGTCGGACGGCACCTCTGGGGCCAACGTCCTGACTTTC
J: TRBJ1-2; D: .; size: .; V: TRBV7-8; CDR3: CASSSYLADGYTF; DNA: TGTGCCAGCAGCTCTTATCTGGCAGATGGCTACACCTTC
J: TRBJ2-7; D: .; size: few; V: TRBV9; CDR3: CASSVWLVNSYEQYF; DNA: TGTGCCAGCAGCGTTTGGCTGGTAAATTCCTACGAGCAGTACTTC
J: TRBJ2-3; D: .; size: few; V: TRBV7-9; CDR3: CASSLKRSGSTDTQYF; DNA: TGTGCCAGCAGCTTAAAACGTTCGGGGAGCACAGATACGCAGTATTTT
J: TRBJ2-7; D: .; size: .; V: TRBV7-6; CDR3: CASSSPGTAYEQYF; DNA: TGTGCCAGCAGCTCACCCGGGACTGCCTACGAGCAGTACTTC